This T cell receptor (beta chain) was retrieved from a study of cytomegalovirus exposure and HLA in healthy donors. At the level of the study: Researchers found that approximately 77% of some 400 genotyped donors fell within the Caucasian-associated ancestry cluster.

This clone occurred once. What it binds is unknown. In germline, CDR1 is SNHLY, CDR2 FYNNEI. The CDR3 runs 14 residues. V gave up 5 bases and J gave up 9 bases; unmatched junction bases: 9. Findings and caveats of the study: Earlier analysis looked at TCR beta V segments, and most were productive about 90% or about 30% of the time. A later analysis reportedly found fewer N-insertions in an Asian-associated ancestry cluster than the roughly 730-donor mean.

Primers: 60 Vbeta forward and 13 Jbeta reverse. Clones were sequenced by immunoSEQ multiplex PCR, and TCRdb holds only the in-frame ones, with some missing. This repertoire shows roughly 200,000 clones, around three quarters found once; its top ten account for nearly 4.5%. Donors had nominal health at sampling but likely had unrecorded immune exposures. The J gene is TRBJ2-5, the V gene TRBV2, with 10 bases identical to TRBD2. The sequencing sample was made of PBMCs. This receptor was obtained from a woman aged 25 to 39 in good health and CMV-seropositive. Written as DNA, the CDR3 is TGTGCCAGCAGTAGGCTAGCGGGAGAAGGCCCCCAGTACTTC. Encoded protein: CASSRLAGEGPQYF.